Reported below is one TCR beta chain. Its antigen is currently unknown. This sample is part of a study of CD8 T cells in Susac syndrome. Study-level results: The study's TCR sequencing and HLA analysis drew on a certain number of individuals. That number was acknowledged as relatively small.

The RNA, about 0.45 to 1 ug, was put through reverse transcription using random hexamers. TCRdb re-derived calls from the immunoSEQ multiplex PCR reads in MiXCR, one entry per CDR3 protein. The data hold 200,000 or so distinct CDR3 sequences, with approximately 90% observed a single time. This clonotype originated in a human donor with multiple sclerosis. Sequenced input: CD8+ T cells from PBMCs.

The CDR3 nucleotides are TGTGCCAGCACCAAGGGGGCGGGAGGGCCAAAGCAGTACTTC. It translates to CASTKGAGGPKQYF. The V call is TRBV9, the J call TRBJ2-7; 9 bases map to TRBD2. V gave up 6 bases and J gave up 8 bases; unmatched junction bases: 12. CDR3 length equals 14 residues. Looked up from germline, CDR1 is SGDLS and CDR2 is YYNGEE.